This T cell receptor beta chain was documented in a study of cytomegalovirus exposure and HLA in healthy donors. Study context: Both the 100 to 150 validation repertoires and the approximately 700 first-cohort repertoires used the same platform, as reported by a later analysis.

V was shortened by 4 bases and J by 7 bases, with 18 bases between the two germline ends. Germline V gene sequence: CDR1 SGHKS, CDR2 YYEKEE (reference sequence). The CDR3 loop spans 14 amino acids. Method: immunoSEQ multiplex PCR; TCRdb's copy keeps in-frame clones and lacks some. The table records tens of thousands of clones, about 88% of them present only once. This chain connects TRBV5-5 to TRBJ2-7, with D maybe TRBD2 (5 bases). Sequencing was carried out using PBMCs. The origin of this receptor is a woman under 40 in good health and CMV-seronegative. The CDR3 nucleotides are TGTGCCAGCAGCCCCTGGGTGGTCGCGGGTGAGCAGTACTTC. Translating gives CASSPWVVAGEQYF.